This TCR beta chain was identified during a study of CD8 T cells in Susac syndrome. The CDR3 contains 13 residues. Germline assignment: CDR1 SQVTM and CDR2 ANQGSEA. V was cut by 4 bases and J by 3 bases, with 10 bases left in between. It was with random hexamers that roughly 0.45 to 1 ug RNA was reverse transcribed. TCRdb fed the immunoSEQ multiplex PCR reads into MiXCR, producing one record per CDR3 protein. The table has 150,000 to 200,000 distinct CDR3 sequences, 80% to 95% seen once; the top ten hold approximately 0.094%. The rearrangement uses TRBV29-1 and TRBJ1-5; D is ambiguous. This receptor was obtained from a human donor with multiple sclerosis. Source material: CD4+ T cells from PBMCs. The CDR3 sequence: CSVGWSNNQPQHF. The CDR3 coding sequence is TGCAGCGTTGGCTGGAGTAACAATCAGCCCCAGCATTTT.